This entry lists 20 T cell receptor beta chains sequenced from one sample in a study of metastatic and nonmetastatic thyroid tumors. All patients were treatment-naive before thyroid surgery. TCRdb re-called clones from the PCR reads using MiXCR. The data show tens of thousands of clones, 20% seen once. Sequencing was carried out using adjacent normal tissue. The receptors here all came from a female donor with papillary thyroid cancer or a benign thyroid nodule (not recorded which). Some clones in this sample may be carry-over from other donors' samples.

This chain's CDR3 is CASSYGGAITDTQYF. The CDR3 DNA sequence: TGTGCCAGCAGTTACGGAGGTGCGATCACAGATACGCAGTATTTT. This chain uses TRBV6-5 with TRBJ2-3, with D possibly TRBD2 on 5 matching bases. The CDR3 consists of 15 residues. Germline V gene lookup returns CDR1 MNHEY and CDR2 SVGAGI. V lost 2 bases, J lost 2 bases, and 11 bases lay in between.

The sample holds many counts of this clone. The V gene is TRBV20-1, the J gene TRBJ2-7, with 8 nucleotides matching TRBD2. The length of the CDR3 is 15 residues. V shed 2 bases and J 3 bases; nucleotides not matched to a gene: 9. In germline, CDR1 is DFQATT, CDR2 SNEGSKA (reference sequence). Here the CDR3 DNA reads TGCAGTGCTAGAAAGGCGACTAGCGCATACTACGAGCAGTACTTC. Its protein product is CSARKATSAYYEQYF.

There are a few counts of this clone. The junction and the germline gene differ at one end; a read error may be behind it. The CDR3 DNA reads as TGTGCCAGCAGTTGGGACAGGGATACCCTGTACTTC. Protein: CASSWDRDTLYF. J is TRBJ2-5 and V is TRBV6-1; TRBD1 aligns across 9 bases. The CDR3 spans 12 residues. In germline, CDR1 is MNHNS, CDR2 SASEGT.

This clone was found many times. The chain employs TRBV6-1 and TRBJ2-4; perhaps D is TRBD1 or TRBD2 (5 bases each). Germline lookup yields CDR1 MNHNS and CDR2 SASEGT. Trimming left V 7 bases short and J 9 bases short, with 19 bases between. The CDR3 covers 14 residues. The CDR3 sequence: CASTSGVGPGIQYF. The CDR3 DNA is TGTGCCAGCACCTCCGGGGTGGGACCCGGCATTCAGTACTTC.

The chain uses TRBV4-2 and TRBJ1-2, with TRBD1 as a possible D gene (5 bases). Germline V CDR1 and CDR2: LGHNA, YNFKEQ. The CDR3 runs to 16 residues. V shed 3 bases and J shed 0 bases, with 14 bases lying between them. The CDR3, as DNA: TGTGCCAGCAGCCAGACGGTGGGGGGGGCTAACTATGGCTACACCTTC. Encoded protein: CASSQTVGGANYGYTF.

At least ten counts were recorded for this clone. The junction does not match germline at one end; this may be a read error. CDR3 sequence reads: CSARLGYYGSTF. The CDR3 DNA is TGCAGTGCCCGGCTGGGTTACTATGGCTCCACCTTC. The chain has TRBV20-1 and TRBJ1-2; D unclear. CDR3 length: 12 amino acids. Looked up from germline, CDR1 is DFQATT and CDR2 is SNEGSKA (reference sequence).

This clone showed up just a few times. Since a much larger clone is just one base distant, this may be a read error. Other nucleotide sequences in the sample specify the same CDR3. The rearrangement uses TRBV28 and TRBJ2-3, with D perhaps matching TRBD2 (7 bases). The ends were cut back, 3 bases at V and 15 bases at J, with 25 bases in the middle. The CDR3 has 15 amino acids. CDR1 and CDR2 from the germline V gene are MDHEN and SYDVKM. CDR3 in amino acids: CASSFGTGRADTRYF. The CDR3 DNA sequence: TGTGCCAGCAGTTTCGGTACAGGGAGGGCAGATACGCGTTATTTT.

This chain joins TRBV11-2 and TRBJ2-1; D is undetermined. Looked up from germline, CDR1 is SGHAT and CDR2 is FQNNGV. V lost 2 bases to trimming and J lost 8 bases, with 7 bases between them. There are 12 residues in the CDR3. Written as DNA, the CDR3 is TGTGCCAGCAGCTTACTCCGGGATGAGCAGTTCTTC. Its protein is CASSLLRDEQFF.

Concerning this clone: At one end the junction does not follow the germline gene, possibly because of a read error. This chain joins TRBV19 and TRBJ2-3; 7 bases line up with TRBD2. This CDR3 spans 15 amino acids. Germline CDR1 LNHDA, CDR2 SQIVND (reference sequence). The CDR3 here is CASTESGGGTDTQFF. The CDR3 bases are TGTGCCAGTACTGAATCGGGGGGTGGCACAGATACGCAGTTTTTT.

This clone has a count of ten or more. The gene calls are TRBV3-1 and TRBJ2-1, with 7 bases identical to TRBD2. V was pared by 0 bases and J by 2 bases, with 10 bases of the junction left unmatched. CDR3 length: 18 amino acids. Germline-derived CDR1 and CDR2 are LGHDT and YNNKEL (reference sequence). The CDR3 region is CASSQDWGGGPPYNEQFF. The CDR3 DNA follows: TGTGCCAGCAGCCAAGATTGGGGGGGAGGGCCCCCCTACAATGAGCAGTTCTTC.

This clone occurred many times. The CDR3 DNA is TGTGCTAGTGGTTTGGCGCATCAAGGGGGCGTTACTGAAGCTTTCTTT. Protein: CASGLAHQGGVTEAFF. This sequence joins TRBV12-5 and TRBJ1-1; 7 positions agree with TRBD1. There are 16 residues in the CDR3. CDR1 is LGHNT, CDR2 FRNRAP, per germline. J lost 5 bases, V lost 1 base, and 10 bases had no gene match. Complete variable domain (other parts from reference TRBV12-5 and TRBJ1-1): DARVTQTPRHKVTEMGQEVTMRCQPILGHNTVFWYRQTMMQGLELLAYFRNRAPLDDSGMPKDRFSAEMPDATLATLKIQPSEPRDSAVYFCASGLAHQGGVTEAFFGQGTRLTVV.

This clone rates as medium-sized (0.01 to 0.1%). V gene TRBV6-1 combines with J gene TRBJ2-7; TRBD1 matches 9 bases. CDR1 and CDR2 from the germline V gene are MNHNS and SASEGT. V dropped 4 bases and J dropped 5; count of bases not matched to a gene: 9. This CDR3 has 15 amino acids. The CDR3 is CASSGVRTGDNEQYF. The CDR3 DNA sequence: TGTGCCAGCAGTGGGGTCCGGACAGGGGACAACGAGCAGTACTTC.

V is TRBV28 and J is TRBJ1-2; D is perhaps TRBD1 (5 bases). The CDR3 is 14 amino acids. Germline V gene data show CDR1 as MDHEN and CDR2 as SYDVKM. V lost 7 bases and J 2 bases, leaving 14 bases between the germline ends. CDR3 residues: CASTRTQANYGYTF. The CDR3 coding sequence is TGTGCCAGCACACGTACACAGGCCAACTATGGCTACACCTTC.

This clone was seen ten or more times. Distinct nucleotide sequences in the sample also encode this CDR3. The V gene is TRBV9, the J gene TRBJ2-3, with a tentative D call TRBD2 (7 bases). V was pared by 4 bases and J by 1 base, with 19 bases between. The germline V gene has CDR1 SGDLS and CDR2 YYNGEE. The CDR3 length is 17 residues. DNA for the CDR3: TGTGCCAGCAGCCCCCGAGGGGGGGGCAGTGGCACAGATACGCAGTATTTT. It is translated as CASSPRGGGSGTDTQYF.

This clone showed up many times. The V and J genes are TRBV14 and TRBJ2-1, with 7 bases aligning to TRBD1. Germline CDR1 SGHDN, CDR2 FVKESK. V gave up 4 bases and J gave up 7 bases; unmatched junction bases: 7. The CDR3 extends over 14 amino acids. The CDR3 reads CASSLAGGLNEQFF. DNA of the CDR3: TGTGCCAGCAGCCTGGCAGGGGGTCTAAATGAGCAGTTCTTC.

The genes are TRBV20-1 and TRBJ2-3, with TRBD1 matching over 8 bases. J was trimmed by 6 bases and V by 8 bases; bases with no gene match: 7. Germline V CDR1 and CDR2: DFQATT, SNEGSKA (reference sequence). The CDR3 is 12 amino acids. CDR3 in amino acids: CSSLTGVDTQYF. The DNA for the CDR3 is TGCAGTTCCCTGACAGGGGTTGATACGCAGTATTTT.

This chain connects TRBV6-1 to TRBJ2-7; 7 positions agree with TRBD1. The CDR3 is 14 residues long. Germline trimming cut 5 bases from V and 1 base from J; bases unmatched to any gene: 5. The germline V gene has CDR1 MNHNS and CDR2 SASEGT. The CDR3 sequence is CASSRQGKSYEQYF. In DNA, the CDR3 is TGTGCCAGCAGTAGACAGGGAAAATCCTACGAGCAGTACTTC.

This clone has ten or more counts. The V gene is TRBV29-1, the J gene TRBJ2-7; TRBD2 matches at 7 bases. This CDR3 has 13 amino acids. Germline V gene lookup returns CDR1 SQVTM and CDR2 ANQGSEA. The V gene end was trimmed by 3 bases and the J gene end by 4 bases; junction bases not matched to a gene: 6. CDR3 DNA sequence: TGCAGCGTTGATGCGGGAGAGGGGTACGAGCAGTACTTC. Its translation is CSVDAGEGYEQYF.

As to this clone: The CDR3 end shows no conserved phenylalanine or tryptophan, and so a read error is likely. It is unclear where the CDR3 begins or ends on the DNA, so no DNA is shown, and the CDR3 is as TCRdb lists it. The V and J genes are TRBV10-2 and TRBJ2-7; TRBD1, as called in the table, went unchecked against the DNA. The CDR3 is 12 residues long, ends included. Per germline, CDR1 WSHSY and CDR2 SAAADI. The CDR3: CASSEGGTSPYL.

The chain is built from TRBV20-1 and TRBJ2-7; 8 bases are shared with TRBD2. The CDR3 runs 16 residues. V shed 5 bases, J shed 1 base, and the junction held 13 bases outside the gene matches. In germline, CDR1 is DFQATT, CDR2 SNEGSKA (reference sequence). In DNA, the CDR3 is TGCAGTGCTGCGACTTTTAGCGGGACTGGGTCCTACGAGCAGTACTTC. This encodes CSAATFSGTGSYEQYF.